This TCR beta chain was recorded in a study of T cells after yellow fever vaccination. The germline gives CDR1 SQVTM, CDR2 ANQGSEA. The CDR3 sequence is 15 residues long. J gave up 3 bases and V 3 bases, and 10 bases lay outside the gene matches. Template switching with 5'RACE generated the TCR cDNA and added a universal primer site and UMIs. MiXCR, run by TCRdb on the 5' RACE reads, gives a single entry per CDR3 protein. The table shows some 420,000 distinct CDR3 sequences, with around 20% occurring only once. This clonotype was seen more than once but under ten times. Its antigen is still unknown. Notes on the study in general: Among primary-vaccination clones, most reappeared after the booster, at around 97% for CD4 and more than 75% for CD8. A limited proportion of clonotypes was detected within both the CD4 and CD8 compartments.

The chain recombines TRBV29-1 with TRBJ1-2, with TRBD1 matching 7 bases. The sequence derives from a man in his late teens or twenties who received the YFV17D yellow fever vaccine. The starting material was PBMCs, obtained before the yellow fever booster vaccination. This CDR3 is CSVEPGTDFDYGYTF. In DNA form, the CDR3 reads TGCAGCGTTGAGCCCGGGACAGATTTTGACTATGGCTACACCTTC.